The source of this T cell receptor (beta chain) is a study of cytomegalovirus exposure and HLA in healthy donors. Germline CDR1 reads SEHNR; CDR2 reads FQNEAQ (reference sequence). J gave up 0 bases and V 4 bases, and 9 bases lay outside the gene matches. CDR3 size: 18 residues. The PCR used 60 Vbeta and 13 Jbeta primers. The protocol was immunoSEQ multiplex PCR, while the TCRdb copy is restricted to in-frame clones and leaves out a portion. The data show 200,000 to 250,000 clones, approximately 84% seen once. Sequenced input: PBMCs. This TCR was recovered from a woman aged 40 to 50 in good health and CMV-seronegative. The rearrangement links TRBV7-9 to TRBJ1-6, with 7 bases fitting TRBD1. The CDR3 is CASSSGQALSSYNSPLHF. CDR3 nucleotide sequence: TGTGCCAGCAGCTCCGGACAGGCGCTGAGCTCCTATAATTCACCCCTCCACTTT.